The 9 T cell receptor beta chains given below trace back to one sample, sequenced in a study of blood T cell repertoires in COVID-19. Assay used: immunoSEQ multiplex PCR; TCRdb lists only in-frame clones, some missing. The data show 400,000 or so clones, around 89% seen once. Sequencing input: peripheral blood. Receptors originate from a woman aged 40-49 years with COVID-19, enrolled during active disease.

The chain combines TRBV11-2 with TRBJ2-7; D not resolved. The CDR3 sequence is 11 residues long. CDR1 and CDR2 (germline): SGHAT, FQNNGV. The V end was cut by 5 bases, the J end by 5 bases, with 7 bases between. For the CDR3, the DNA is TGTGCCAGCAGCCCCTACCACGAGCAGTACTTC. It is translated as CASSPYHEQYF.

For the CDR3, the DNA is TGCAGCGCCGCCATTCATATAGAGGGAAACAATGAGCAGTTCTTC. Its translation: CSAAIHIEGNNEQFF. The V call is TRBV29-1, the J call TRBJ2-1, with a weak D call TRBD2 (5 bases). The germline gives CDR1 SQVTM, CDR2 ANQGSEA. The CDR3 runs 15 residues. The germline V and J ends were trimmed by 7 bases and 5 bases, with 21 bases remaining between them.

The CDR3 is CASSAVVAGGGGELFF. The CDR3 DNA reads TGTGCCAGCAGCGCTGTAGTAGCGGGGGGCGGCGGGGAGCTGTTTTTT. The chain uses TRBV7-2 and TRBJ2-2; 10 bases agree with TRBD2. CDR1 SGHTA and CDR2 FQGNSA come from the germline V gene. V gave up 5 bases and J gave up 7 bases; unmatched junction bases: 10. This CDR3 spans 16 amino acids.

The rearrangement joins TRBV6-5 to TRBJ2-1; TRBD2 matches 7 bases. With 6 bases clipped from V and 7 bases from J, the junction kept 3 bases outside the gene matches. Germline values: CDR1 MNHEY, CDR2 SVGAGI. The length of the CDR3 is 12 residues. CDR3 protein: CASRHGGNEQFF. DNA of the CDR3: TGTGCCAGCAGACACGGGGGGAATGAGCAGTTCTTC.

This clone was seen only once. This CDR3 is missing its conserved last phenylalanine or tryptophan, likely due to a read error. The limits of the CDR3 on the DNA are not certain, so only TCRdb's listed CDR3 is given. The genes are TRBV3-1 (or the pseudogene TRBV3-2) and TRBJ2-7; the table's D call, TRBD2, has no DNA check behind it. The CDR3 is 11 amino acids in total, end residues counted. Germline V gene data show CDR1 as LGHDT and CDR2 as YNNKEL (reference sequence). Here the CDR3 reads CASSQGYGGRS.

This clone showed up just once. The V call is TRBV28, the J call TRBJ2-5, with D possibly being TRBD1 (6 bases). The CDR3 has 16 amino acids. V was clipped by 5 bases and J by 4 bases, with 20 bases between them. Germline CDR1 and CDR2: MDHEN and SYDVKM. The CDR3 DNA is TGTGCCAGCAGTCCTTGGACAGTGGGGGCCGGAGAGACCCAGTACTTC. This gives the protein CASSPWTVGAGETQYF.

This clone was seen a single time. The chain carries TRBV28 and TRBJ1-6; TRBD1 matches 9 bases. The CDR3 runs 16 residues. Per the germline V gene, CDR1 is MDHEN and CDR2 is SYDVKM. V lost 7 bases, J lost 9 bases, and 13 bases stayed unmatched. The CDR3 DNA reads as TGTGCCAGCAACGACCGTGAGGGACAGGGAATTTCACCCCTCCACTTT. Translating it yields CASNDREGQGISPLHF.

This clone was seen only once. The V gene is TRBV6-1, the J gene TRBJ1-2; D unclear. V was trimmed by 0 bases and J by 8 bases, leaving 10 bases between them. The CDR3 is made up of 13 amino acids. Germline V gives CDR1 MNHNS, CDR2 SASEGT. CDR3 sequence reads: CASSEAFPVGYTF. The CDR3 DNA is TGTGCCAGCAGTGAAGCATTCCCAGTGGGCTACACCTTC.

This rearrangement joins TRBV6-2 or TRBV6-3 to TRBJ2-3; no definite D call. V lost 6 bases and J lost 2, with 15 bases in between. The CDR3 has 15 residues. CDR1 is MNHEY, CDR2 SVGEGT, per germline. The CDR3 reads CASSLRGGITDTQYF. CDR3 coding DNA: TGTGCCAGCAGCCTCCGAGGCGGTATCACAGATACGCAGTATTTT.